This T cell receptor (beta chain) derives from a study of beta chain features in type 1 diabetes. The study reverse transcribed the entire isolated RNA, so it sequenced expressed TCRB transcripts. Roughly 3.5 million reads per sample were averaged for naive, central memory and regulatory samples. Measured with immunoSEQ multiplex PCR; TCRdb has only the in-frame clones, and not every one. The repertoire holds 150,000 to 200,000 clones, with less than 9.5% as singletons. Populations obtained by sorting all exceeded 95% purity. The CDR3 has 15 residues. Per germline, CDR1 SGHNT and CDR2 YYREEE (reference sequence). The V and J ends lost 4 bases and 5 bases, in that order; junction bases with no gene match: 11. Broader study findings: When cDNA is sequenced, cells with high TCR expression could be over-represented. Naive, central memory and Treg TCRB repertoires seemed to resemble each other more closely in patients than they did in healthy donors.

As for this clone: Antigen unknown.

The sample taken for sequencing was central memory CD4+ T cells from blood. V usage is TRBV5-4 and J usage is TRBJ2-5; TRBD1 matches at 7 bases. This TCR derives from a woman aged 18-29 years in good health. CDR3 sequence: CASSPTGQFWETQYF. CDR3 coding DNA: TGTGCCAGCAGCCCGACGGGACAGTTCTGGGAGACCCAGTACTTC.